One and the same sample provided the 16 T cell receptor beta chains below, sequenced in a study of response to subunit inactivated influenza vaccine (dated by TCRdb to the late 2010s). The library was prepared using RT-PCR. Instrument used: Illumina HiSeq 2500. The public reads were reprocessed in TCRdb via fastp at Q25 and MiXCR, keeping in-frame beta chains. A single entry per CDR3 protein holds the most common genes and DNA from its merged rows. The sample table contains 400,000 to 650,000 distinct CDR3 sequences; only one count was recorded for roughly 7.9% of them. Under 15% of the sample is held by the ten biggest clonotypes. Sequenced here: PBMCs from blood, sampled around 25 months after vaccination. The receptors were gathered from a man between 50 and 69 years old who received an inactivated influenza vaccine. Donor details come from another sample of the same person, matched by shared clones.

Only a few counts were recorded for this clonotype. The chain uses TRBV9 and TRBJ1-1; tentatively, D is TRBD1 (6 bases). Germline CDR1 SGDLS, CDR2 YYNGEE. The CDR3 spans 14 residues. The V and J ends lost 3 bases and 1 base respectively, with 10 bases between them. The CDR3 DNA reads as TGTGCCAGCAGCGCCCAGGGACAGAACACTGAAGCTTTCTTT. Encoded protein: CASSAQGQNTEAFF.

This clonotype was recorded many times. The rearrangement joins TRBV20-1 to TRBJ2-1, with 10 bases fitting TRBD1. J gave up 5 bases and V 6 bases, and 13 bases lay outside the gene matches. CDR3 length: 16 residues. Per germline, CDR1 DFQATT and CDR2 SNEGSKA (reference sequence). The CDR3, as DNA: TGCAGTGCCCAGCCCCTCGGACAGGGGGTACACAATGAGCAGTTCTTC. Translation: CSAQPLGQGVHNEQFF.

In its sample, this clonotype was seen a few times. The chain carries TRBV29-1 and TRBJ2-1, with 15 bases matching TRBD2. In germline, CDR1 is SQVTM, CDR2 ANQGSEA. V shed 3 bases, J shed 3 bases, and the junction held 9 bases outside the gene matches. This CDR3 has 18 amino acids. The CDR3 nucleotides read TGCAGCGTTGACGGGGGGACTAGCGGGGGGAAGAGCTACAATGAGCAGTTCTTC. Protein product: CSVDGGTSGGKSYNEQFF.

The CDR3 loop reads CASSYPLDTSARELFF. The CDR3 bases are TGTGCCAGCAGTTACCCCCTCGACACCTCGGCGAGGGAGCTGTTTTTT. The chain joins TRBV6-2 or TRBV6-3 to TRBJ2-2; D is ambiguous. Germline CDR1 and CDR2: MNHEY and SVGEGT. The CDR3 is 16 amino acids. Trimming shortened V by 2 bases and J by 9 bases, and 19 bases separated the two germline ends.

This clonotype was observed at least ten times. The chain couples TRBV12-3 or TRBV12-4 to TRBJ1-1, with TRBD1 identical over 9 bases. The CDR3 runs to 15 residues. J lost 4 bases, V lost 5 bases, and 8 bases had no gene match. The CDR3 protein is CASSPGQGRSTEAFF. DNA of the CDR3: TGTGCCAGCAGTCCAGGACAGGGGAGGAGCACTGAAGCTTTCTTT.

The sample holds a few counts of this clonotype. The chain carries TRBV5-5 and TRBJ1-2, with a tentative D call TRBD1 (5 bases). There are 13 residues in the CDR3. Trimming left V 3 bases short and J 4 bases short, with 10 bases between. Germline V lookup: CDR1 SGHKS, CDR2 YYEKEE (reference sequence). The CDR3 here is CASSSGRSYGYTF. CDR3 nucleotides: TGTGCCAGCAGCTCGGGACGGTCCTATGGCTACACCTTC.

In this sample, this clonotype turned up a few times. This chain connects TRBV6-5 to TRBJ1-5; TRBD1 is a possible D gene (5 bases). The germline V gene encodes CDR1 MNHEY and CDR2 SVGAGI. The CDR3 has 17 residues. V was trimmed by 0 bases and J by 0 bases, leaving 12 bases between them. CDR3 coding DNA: TGTGCCAGCAGTTACTCGTTGGGGCATTATAGCAATCAGCCCCAGCATTTT. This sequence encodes CASSYSLGHYSNQPQHF.

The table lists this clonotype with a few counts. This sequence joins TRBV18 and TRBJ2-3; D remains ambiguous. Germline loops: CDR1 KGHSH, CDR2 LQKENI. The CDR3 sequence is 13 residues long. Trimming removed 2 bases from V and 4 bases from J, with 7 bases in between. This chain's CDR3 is CASSPTVPDTQYF. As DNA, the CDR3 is TGTGCCAGCTCACCAACAGTTCCAGATACGCAGTATTTT.

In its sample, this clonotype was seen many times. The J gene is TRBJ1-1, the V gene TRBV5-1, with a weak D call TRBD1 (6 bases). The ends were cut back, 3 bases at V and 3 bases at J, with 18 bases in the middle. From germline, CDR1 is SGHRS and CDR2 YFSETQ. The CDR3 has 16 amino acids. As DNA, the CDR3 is TGCGCCAGCAGCTCCACGACCGGGACAATCCACACTGAAGCTTTCTTT. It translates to CASSSTTGTIHTEAFF.

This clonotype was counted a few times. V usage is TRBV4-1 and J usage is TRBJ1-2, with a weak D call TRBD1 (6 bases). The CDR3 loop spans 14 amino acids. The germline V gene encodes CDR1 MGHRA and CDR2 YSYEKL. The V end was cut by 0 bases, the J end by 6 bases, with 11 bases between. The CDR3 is CASSQEGGGDGYTF. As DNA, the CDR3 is TGCGCCAGCAGCCAAGAGGGAGGGGGGGATGGCTACACCTTC.

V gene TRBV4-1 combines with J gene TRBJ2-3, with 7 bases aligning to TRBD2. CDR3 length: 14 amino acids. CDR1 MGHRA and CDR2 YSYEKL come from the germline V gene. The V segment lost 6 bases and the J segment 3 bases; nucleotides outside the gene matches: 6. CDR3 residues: CASSPLAVTDTQYF. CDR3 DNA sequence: TGCGCCAGCAGTCCCCTAGCGGTTACAGATACGCAGTATTTT.

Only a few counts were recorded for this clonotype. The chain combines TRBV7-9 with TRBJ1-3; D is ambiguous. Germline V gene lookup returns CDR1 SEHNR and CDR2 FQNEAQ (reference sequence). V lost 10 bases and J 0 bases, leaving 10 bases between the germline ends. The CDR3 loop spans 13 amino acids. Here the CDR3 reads CAIPRSSGNTIYF. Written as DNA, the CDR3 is TGTGCCATCCCCCGTTCCTCTGGAAACACCATATATTTT.

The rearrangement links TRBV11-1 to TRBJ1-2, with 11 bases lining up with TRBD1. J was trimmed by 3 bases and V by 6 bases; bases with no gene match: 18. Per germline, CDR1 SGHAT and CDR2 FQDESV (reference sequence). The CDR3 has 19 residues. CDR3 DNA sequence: TGTGCCAGCAGACAAACCACCTATGGGCCGGGACAGGGGGACTATGGCTACACCTTC. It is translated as CASRQTTYGPGQGDYGYTF.

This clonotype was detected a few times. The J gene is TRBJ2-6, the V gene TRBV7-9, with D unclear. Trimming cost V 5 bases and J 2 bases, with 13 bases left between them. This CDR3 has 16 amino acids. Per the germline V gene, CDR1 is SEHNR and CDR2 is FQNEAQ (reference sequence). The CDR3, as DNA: TGTGCCAGCAGCCGAAGTCTCATCCCTGGGGCCAACGTCCTGACTTTC. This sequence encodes CASSRSLIPGANVLTF.

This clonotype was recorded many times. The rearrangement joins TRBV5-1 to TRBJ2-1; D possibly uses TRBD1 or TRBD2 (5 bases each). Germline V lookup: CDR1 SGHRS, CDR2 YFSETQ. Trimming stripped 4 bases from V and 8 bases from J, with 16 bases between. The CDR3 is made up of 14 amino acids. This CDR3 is CASSVSGQGDEQFF. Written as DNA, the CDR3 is TGCGCCAGCAGCGTAAGCGGTCAGGGTGATGAGCAGTTCTTC.

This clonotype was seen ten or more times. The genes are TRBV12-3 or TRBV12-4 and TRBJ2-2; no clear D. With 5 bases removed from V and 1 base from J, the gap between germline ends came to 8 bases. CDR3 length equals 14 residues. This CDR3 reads CASSPRQNTGELFF. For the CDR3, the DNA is TGTGCCAGCAGTCCTCGACAGAACACCGGGGAGCTGTTTTTT.